This T cell receptor (beta chain) derives from a study of monozygotic twins with inflammatory bowel disease. The study's findings and limits: IBD patients carried less diverse TCRbeta repertoires (inverse Simpson) than healthy co-twins. The authors found no support for a single strong IBD-associated signal or clonotype.

Details on this clonotype: The antigen is unknown.

Germline values: CDR1 KGHDR, CDR2 SFDVKD. The length of the CDR3 is 12 residues. Each CDR3 protein gets one entry in TCRdb, which reprocessed the 5' RACE reads and gives no DNA. This sample contains some 160,000 distinct CDR3 sequences. The sequencing sample was made of blood. The genes are TRBV24-1 and TRBJ2-3. This sequence was found in a human donor with ulcerative colitis or Crohn's disease, or a healthy co-twin of an affected twin (not recorded which). The CDR3 region is CATSEDTDTQYF.